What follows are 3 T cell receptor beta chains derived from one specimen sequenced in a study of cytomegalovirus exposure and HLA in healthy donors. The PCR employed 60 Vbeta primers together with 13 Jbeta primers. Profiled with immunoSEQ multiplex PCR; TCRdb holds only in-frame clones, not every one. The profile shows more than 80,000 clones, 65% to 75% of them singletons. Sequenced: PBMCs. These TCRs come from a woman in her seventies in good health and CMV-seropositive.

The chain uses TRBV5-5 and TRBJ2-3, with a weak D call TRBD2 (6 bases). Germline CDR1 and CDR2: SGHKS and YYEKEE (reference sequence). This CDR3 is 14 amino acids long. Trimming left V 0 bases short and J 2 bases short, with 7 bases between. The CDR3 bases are TGTGCCAGCAGCTTGGGGGGGGTCACAGATACGCAGTATTTT. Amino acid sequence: CASSLGGVTDTQYF.

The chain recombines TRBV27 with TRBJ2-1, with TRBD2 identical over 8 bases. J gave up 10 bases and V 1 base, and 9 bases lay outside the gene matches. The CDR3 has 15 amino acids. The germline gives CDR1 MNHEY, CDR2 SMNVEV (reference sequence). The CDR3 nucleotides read TGTGCCAGCAGTTTATATCTCGGGGGGGGACAAGAGCAGTTCTTC. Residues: CASSLYLGGGQEQFF.

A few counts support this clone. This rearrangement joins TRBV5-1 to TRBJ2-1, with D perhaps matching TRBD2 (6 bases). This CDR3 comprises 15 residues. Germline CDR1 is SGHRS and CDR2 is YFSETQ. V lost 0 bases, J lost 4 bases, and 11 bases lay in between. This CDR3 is CASSLAASVYNEQFF. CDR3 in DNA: TGCGCCAGCAGCTTGGCTGCTAGCGTATACAATGAGCAGTTCTTC.